This TCR beta chain appears in the sequencing data of a study of PD-1 blockade in classical Hodgkin lymphoma. The study's findings and limits: Newly diagnosed patients were reported to exhibit reduced baseline TCR diversity relative to healthy donors. Causes of the repertoire differences remain undefined, possibly disease activity or prior therapy.

The method was immunoSEQ multiplex PCR; TCRdb's version includes in-frame clones alone and lacks a portion of them. The table lists approximately 35,000 clones, roughly 94% of them singletons. In regard to this clone: The antigen remains unidentified.

Time point specified: newly diagnosed, previously untreated cHL patient sample. Comparison samples consisted of PBMCs from newly diagnosed, untreated classical Hodgkin lymphoma. The sequence was obtained from a human donor with classical Hodgkin lymphoma. The sample was peripheral blood mononuclear cells (PBMCs).

CDR3: CASSLFKSPETEAFF. CDR3 DNA sequence: TGTGCCAGCAGCCTCTTCAAATCACCTGAGACTGAAGCTTTCTTT. J is TRBJ1-1 and V is TRBV14; no reliable D call. V gave up 4 bases and J gave up 5 bases, with 17 bases separating them. Germline V gives CDR1 SGHDN, CDR2 FVKESK. The CDR3 loop spans 15 amino acids.